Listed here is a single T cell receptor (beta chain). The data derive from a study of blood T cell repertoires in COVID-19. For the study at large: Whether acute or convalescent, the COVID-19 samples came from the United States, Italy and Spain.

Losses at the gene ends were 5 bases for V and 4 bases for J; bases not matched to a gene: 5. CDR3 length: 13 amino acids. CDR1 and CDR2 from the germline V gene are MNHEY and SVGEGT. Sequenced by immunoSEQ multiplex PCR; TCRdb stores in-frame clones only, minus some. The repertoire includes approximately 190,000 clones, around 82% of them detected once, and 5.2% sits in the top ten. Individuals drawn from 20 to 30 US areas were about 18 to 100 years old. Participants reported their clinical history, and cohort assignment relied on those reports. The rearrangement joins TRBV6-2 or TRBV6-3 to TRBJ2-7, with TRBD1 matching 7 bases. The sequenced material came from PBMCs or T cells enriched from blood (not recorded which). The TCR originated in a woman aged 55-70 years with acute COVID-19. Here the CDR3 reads CASSRGHPYEQYV. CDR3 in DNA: TGTGCCAGCAGTAGGGGGCATCCTTACGAGCAGTACGTC.